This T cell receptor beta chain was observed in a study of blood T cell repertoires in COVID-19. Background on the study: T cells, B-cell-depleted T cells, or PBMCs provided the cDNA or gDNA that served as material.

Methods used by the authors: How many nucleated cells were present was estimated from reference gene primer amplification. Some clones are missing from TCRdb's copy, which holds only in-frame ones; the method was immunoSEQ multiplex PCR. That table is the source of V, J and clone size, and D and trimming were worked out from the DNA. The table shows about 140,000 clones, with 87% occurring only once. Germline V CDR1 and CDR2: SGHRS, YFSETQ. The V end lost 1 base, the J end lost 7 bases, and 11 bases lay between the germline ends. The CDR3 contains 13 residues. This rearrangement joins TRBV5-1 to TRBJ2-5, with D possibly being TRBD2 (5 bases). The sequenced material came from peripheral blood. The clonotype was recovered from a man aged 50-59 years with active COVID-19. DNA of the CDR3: TGCGCCAGCAGCTTGCGAACCGAGGGGACCCAGTACTTC. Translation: CASSLRTEGTQYF. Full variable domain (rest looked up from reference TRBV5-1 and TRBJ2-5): KAGVTQTPRYLIKTRGQQVTLSCSPISGHRSVSWYQQTPGQGLQFLFEYFSETQRNKGNFPGRFSGRQFSNSRSEMNVSTLELGDSALYLCASSLRTEGTQYFGPGTRLLVL.